This is a list of T cell receptor beta chains from one sample in a study of neurological immune-mediated disorders. TCRdb reprocessed the 5' RACE reads with MiXCR, giving one entry per CDR3 protein. The sample gives around 130,000 distinct CDR3 sequences, around 3% of which show up once; 1% to 1.5% is in the top ten. The sample taken for sequencing was PBMCs. The receptor source for this set is a woman aged 25-40 years with multiple sclerosis. Both conserved end residues are part of each CDR3. The D gene is left open where the match is weak. The size entry is marked missing in some rows and otherwise reads once, few, many or a size class.

>TRBJ2-1|TRBV20-1|-|many
TGCAGTGCTAGAGATCCGAGGGGGTCCTACAATGAGCAGTTCTTC
CSARDPRGSYNEQFF
>TRBJ2-1|TRBV20-1|TRBD2|many
TGCAGTGCTAGGAGGACTAGCGGGGCGAGCTCCTACAATGAGCAGTTCTTC
CSARRTSGASSYNEQFF
>TRBJ1-1|TRBV5-1|-|many
TGCGCCAGCAGCTTTAGTGGGAGGGCCACTGAAGCTTTCTTT
CASSFSGRATEAFF
>TRBJ1-1|TRBV6-5|TRBD1|many
TGTGCCAGCAGACGAACAGGGGTGGGGAAGAACACTGAAGCTTTCTTT
CASRRTGVGKNTEAFF
>TRBJ1-3|TRBV12-3/TRBV12-4|-|-
TGTGCCAACAGCAGACAGCTCCCTGCCTCTGTAAACACCATATATTTT
CANSRQLPASVNTIYF
>TRBJ2-1|TRBV2|-|many
TGTGCCAGCAGTACTAGCTCCGCTGAGCAGTTCTTC
CASSTSSAEQFF
>TRBJ2-1|TRBV20-1|TRBD2|many
TGCAGTGCTAGAGTCCCGTTAGCGGGGGGAAACAATGAGCAGTTCTTC
CSARVPLAGGNNEQFF
>TRBJ2-1|TRBV6-6|TRBD2|many
TGTGCCAGCTCCCGAGGGACTAGCGGGAGCCACAATGAGCAGTTCTTC
CASSRGTSGSHNEQFF
>TRBJ2-2|TRBV29-1|-|many
TGCAGCGTTGAAGACGGCGACACCGGGGAGCTGTTTTTT
CSVEDGDTGELFF
>TRBJ1-5|TRBV20-1|-|many
TGCAGTGTGACCCCAGGGGAACCCCGGCAGCCCCAGCATTTT
CSVTPGEPRQPQHF
>TRBJ1-2|TRBV5-1|-|many
TGCGCCAGCAGCTACTCAGGGGATGGCTACACCTTC
CASSYSGDGYTF
>TRBJ1-1|TRBV20-1|TRBD1|few
TGCAGTGCTAGGGGAACAGGGGGTTACACTGAAGCTTTCTTT
CSARGTGGYTEAFF
>TRBJ2-1|TRBV5-5|TRBD2|many
TGTGCCAGCAGCCTTAGGGGAGATAGCGGGAGGTATTACAATGAGCAGTTCTTC
CASSLRGDSGRYYNEQFF
>TRBJ2-3|TRBV5-1|-|many
TGCGCCAGCAGCTTGGGCCCGGCCCGGATAGATACGCAGTATTTT
CASSLGPARIDTQYF
>TRBJ2-7|TRBV4-2|TRBD1|-
TGTGCCAGCAGCCAAGCCTTGGGGGCGACAGGGACGTACGAGCAGTACTTC
CASSQALGATGTYEQYF
>TRBJ1-2|TRBV14|-|many
TGTGCCAGCAGCCAAGAGGGCAGCTATGGCTACACCTTC
CASSQEGSYGYTF
>TRBJ2-7|TRBV5-6|-|many
TGTGCCAGCAGCTTGGCCCTCCAAATGTACGAGCAGTACTTC
CASSLALQMYEQYF